The next 12 T cell receptor beta chains were all read from a single sample in a study of blood T cells in healthy people across ages. A second PCR of about 7 to 11 cycles used a sample-barcoded 5' primer and a J-beta primer mix. TCRdb reprocessed the 5' RACE reads with MiXCR, giving one entry per CDR3 protein. The sample includes approximately 730,000 distinct CDR3 sequences, 43% seen only once; the top ten take 20% to 25%. The sequenced sample was blood. These receptors originate from a woman aged 55-75 years in good health.

The chain has TRBV5-1 and TRBJ1-4; D perhaps matches TRBD1 (5 bases). Deletions cut 3 bases from V and 0 bases from J, with 12 bases between. Germline CDR1 is SGHRS and CDR2 is YFSETQ. This CDR3 comprises 16 residues. The CDR3 DNA follows: TGCGCCAGCAGCTCGCAGGGTGGAACAACTAATGAAAAACTGTTTTTT. This encodes CASSSQGGTTNEKLFF. Full variable domain (remainder filled in from reference TRBV5-1 and TRBJ1-4): KAGVTQTPRYLIKTRGQQVTLSCSPISGHRSVSWYQQTPGQGLQFLFEYFSETQRNKGNFPGRFSGRQFSNSRSEMNVSTLELGDSALYLCASSSQGGTTNEKLFFGSGTQLSVL.

The chain couples TRBV30 to TRBJ2-1; no definite D call. Germline V gene data show CDR1 as GTSNPN and CDR2 as SVGIG (reference sequence). Deletions cut 0 bases from V and 11 bases from J, with 11 bases between. The CDR3 has 12 amino acids. The CDR3 sequence is CAWSVPRTKQFF. The CDR3 DNA reads TGTGCCTGGAGTGTACCCAGGACGAAGCAGTTCTTC.

The chain employs TRBV9 and TRBJ2-7, with unresolved D. The CDR3 length is 15 residues. CDR1 and CDR2 from the germline V gene are SGDLS and YYNGEE. The V gene lost 0 bases and the J gene lost 3 bases, with 13 bases spanning the gap. The CDR3 DNA follows: TGTGCCAGCAGCGTAGCTAGTACTACCGACTACGAGCAGTACTTC. Its translation is CASSVASTTDYEQYF.

This clonotype was observed many times. This sequence joins TRBV20-1 and TRBJ2-7, with 9 bases lining up with TRBD1. This CDR3 spans 14 amino acids. The germline CDR1 and CDR2 sequences are DFQATT and SNEGSKA (reference sequence). The trim removed 6 bases at V and 6 bases at J, leaving 12 bases unmatched. CDR3 nucleotides: TGCAGTGCCGAGGACGGGACAGGGCTGAGCGAGCAGTACTTC. Encoded protein: CSAEDGTGLSEQYF.

The chain uses TRBV20-1 and TRBJ2-1, with D perhaps TRBD1 or TRBD2 (5 bases each). The V end was cut by 3 bases, the J end by 3 bases, with 15 bases between. CDR3 length: 15 amino acids. Looked up from germline, CDR1 is DFQATT and CDR2 is SNEGSKA (reference sequence). The CDR3 protein is CSARTSTGRYNEQFF. In nucleotides, the CDR3 is TGCAGTGCTAGGACGTCGACGGGACGCTACAATGAGCAGTTCTTC.

This clonotype came up a few times. The chain employs TRBV5-1 and TRBJ2-3; D ambiguous. The CDR3 covers 15 residues. Germline values: CDR1 SGHRS, CDR2 YFSETQ. V was pared by 2 bases and J by 2 bases, with 12 bases between. DNA for the CDR3: TGCGCCAGCAGCTTAGATCCCCAGATCACAGATACGCAGTATTTT. It yields the protein CASSLDPQITDTQYF.

This clonotype has just a few counts. This chain connects TRBV6-2 or TRBV6-3 to TRBJ2-7, with 12 bases that match TRBD1. Germline V gene sequence: CDR1 MNHEY, CDR2 SVGEGT. The V and J ends lost 6 bases and 4 bases, in that order; junction bases with no gene match: 4. The length of the CDR3 is 14 residues. The CDR3 sequence is CASSRDRGRYEQYF. For the CDR3, the DNA is TGTGCCAGCAGCCGGGACAGGGGGCGATACGAGCAGTACTTC.

In this sample, this clonotype turned up many times. The CDR3 bases are TGCGCCAGCAGCTTGAAAGGGATCATCTACGAGCAGTACTTC. This sequence encodes CASSLKGIIYEQYF. V is TRBV5-1 and J is TRBJ2-7, with D hard to call. Trimming cost V 1 base and J 3 bases, with 11 bases left between them. Germline CDR1 SGHRS, CDR2 YFSETQ. The CDR3 extends over 14 amino acids.

This clonotype was recorded a few times. The rearrangement joins TRBV2 to TRBJ1-2; TRBD1 is a possible D gene (6 bases). Germline loops: CDR1 SNHLY, CDR2 FYNNEI. This CDR3 has 14 amino acids. V was trimmed by 2 bases and J by 5 bases, leaving 12 bases between them. The CDR3: CASSEQGTEYGYTF. The DNA for the CDR3 is TGTGCCAGCAGTGAACAGGGGACGGAGTATGGCTACACCTTC.

CDR3 bases: TGTGCCAGCAGCTTAACCGGACTAGCCCACAATGAGCAGTTCTTC. It yields the protein CASSLTGLAHNEQFF. This chain connects TRBV7-3 to TRBJ2-1, with 8 bases lining up with TRBD2. The CDR3 totals 15 residues. The V gene's germline CDR1 is SGHTA and CDR2 FQGTGA. Unmatched junction bases numbered 3, after V lost 0 bases and J lost 5 bases. Full variable domain (missing parts from reference TRBV7-3 and TRBJ2-1): GAGVSQTPSNKVTEKGKYVELRCDPISGHTALYWYRQSLGQGPEFLIYFQGTGAADDSGLPNDRFFAVRPEGSVSTLKIQRTERGDSAVYLCASSLTGLAHNEQFFGPGTRLTVL.

This clonotype has a handful of counts. The chain links TRBV14 to TRBJ2-7; 7 bases map to TRBD2. The J segment lost 8 bases and the V segment lost 7 bases, leaving 14 bases of the junction unmatched. This CDR3 is 14 amino acids long. Per germline, CDR1 SGHDN and CDR2 FVKESK. The CDR3: CASNPAGAQSQQYF. The CDR3 bases are TGTGCCAGCAATCCTGCGGGAGCCCAGTCACAGCAGTACTTC.

This clonotype was seen more than once but under ten times. This chain connects TRBV7-2 to TRBJ2-1; perhaps TRBD2 as D (6 bases). V was clipped by 1 base and J by 10 bases, with 11 bases between them. The germline gives CDR1 SGHTA, CDR2 FQGNSA. CDR3 length equals 13 residues. This CDR3 is CASSLGGELEQFF. CDR3 in DNA: TGTGCCAGCAGCTTAGGGGGGGAGTTGGAGCAGTTCTTC.